This TCR beta chain was identified in a study of cytomegalovirus exposure and HLA in healthy donors. Study information: Earlier, 110 million or so unique TCR beta sequences were recovered from approximately 200 million T cells by an analysis.

This clone was found a few times. V lost 2 bases to trimming and J lost 0 bases; unmatched junction nucleotides: 6. CDR1 is MGHRA, CDR2 YSYEKL, per germline. CDR3 size: 19 residues. PCR primers comprised 60 Vbeta and 13 Jbeta primers. TCRdb keeps only in-frame clones here, not all; method: immunoSEQ multiplex PCR. The data contain 150,000 to 200,000 clones, around 85% of them singletons. The source material was PBMCs. The source of this sequence is a man aged 18-30 years in good health and CMV-seropositive. The gene calls are TRBV4-1 and TRBJ2-6; 11 nucleotides agree with TRBD2. CDR3 protein: CASSQRTSGYLSGANVLTF. The CDR3 DNA sequence: TGCGCCAGCAGCCAACGGACTAGCGGGTACCTCTCTGGGGCCAACGTCCTGACTTTC.